Listed below are T cell receptor beta chains from one sample, sequenced in a study of blood T cell repertoires in COVID-19. Profiling relied on immunoSEQ multiplex PCR, and the TCRdb table lists in-frame clones only, not all of them. The sample includes about 400,000 clones, 87% of them seen just once. The specimen sequenced was PBMCs or T cells enriched from blood (not recorded which). The receptors were gathered from a woman between 18 and 29 years old with acute COVID-19. Both conserved end residues are part of each CDR3.

V	J	CDR3
TRBV6-5	TRBJ1-1	CASRRQTGAEAFF
TRBV28	TRBJ1-5	CATYQRGQGSNQPQHF
TRBV7-8	TRBJ1-1	CASSLRGQTEAFF
TRBV19	TRBJ1-1	CASSRGTEAFF
TRBV7-2	TRBJ2-7	CASTTISGRADEQYF
TRBV27	TRBJ1-2	CASSLSGTAYGYTF
TRBV6-5	TRBJ2-7	CASRASGTGQYF
TRBV18	TRBJ1-2	CASSPSQGANGYTF
TRBV10-1	TRBJ1-5	CASSAQFNQPQHF
TRBV9	TRBJ2-3	CASSVVAGGPDTQYF
TRBV5-5	TRBJ2-1	CASSLVLRADGGNEQFF
TRBV10-1	TRBJ2-3	CASSTGGPTDTQYF
TRBV19	TRBJ2-7	CASSGQAAEQYF
TRBV9	TRBJ1-4	CASSVASTNEKLFF
TRBV29-1	TRBJ2-5	CSAQGGREETQYF
TRBV10-3	TRBJ2-7	CAISDILEQYF